The entry below describes one T cell receptor (beta chain). Its antigen is unknown. The CDR3 has 16 amino acids. CDR1 and CDR2 (germline): MGHDK, SYGVNS. The V and J ends lost 3 bases and 5 bases, in that order; junction bases with no gene match: 5. This specimen belongs to a study of human T cells and chemical hapten exposure. Across the whole study: Mostly female, the patients presented with alopecia areata, totalis or universalis. Findings and limits, study-wide: DPC sensitization produced no change in TCRs with frequency above 1 in 1000.

Time point defined: patch test 3, about 24 weeks after DPC sensitization. Treatment specified: therapeutic diphenylcyclopropenone sensitization with weekly scalp DPC. Investigators collected blood before applying each patch test. TCRdb re-called the RACE reads with MiXCR, one entry per CDR3 protein. The table lists about 160,000 distinct CDR3 sequences, about 27% of them singletons. This material consisted of whole blood, taken in connection with sensitization to the hapten diphenylcyclopropenone (DPC). The chain combines TRBV25-1 with TRBJ2-1; 12 nucleotides match TRBD2. This sequence was found in a young woman with alopecia areata. Some clones in this sample may be carry-over from other donors' samples. The CDR3 region has the DNA TGTGCCAGCAGTGACCCTAGCGGGGGGGCGCACAATGAGCAGTTCTTC. Residues: CASSDPSGGAHNEQFF.